The rows below give T cell receptor beta chains drawn from one sample of a study of early T cells in non-severe SARS-CoV-2 infection. TCRdb re-called the 5' RACE reads through MiXCR, storing one row per CDR3 protein. The sample carries 70,000 or so distinct CDR3 sequences, roughly 15% recorded once. Specimen: whole blood. Receptor source: an adult who was a healthcare worker with PCR-confirmed SARS-CoV-2 infection or an uninfected control (not recorded which). Each CDR3 is given with its conserved first and last residue. The D gene is left open where the match is weak. Clone size is stated in some rows and not others, as once, few, many or a class when expanded.

CDR3 protein | CDR3 DNA | D gene | J gene | V gene | clone size
CSAGRLTEKLFF | TGCAGTGCGGGGCGTCTTACTGAAAAACTGTTTTTT | - | TRBJ1-4 | TRBV20-1 | -
CASSFQNNYGYTF | TGTGCCAGCAGTTTTCAGAATAACTATGGCTACACCTTC | - | TRBJ1-2 | TRBV12-3/TRBV12-4 | -
CASSALGRGRWDTEAFF | TGTGCCAGCAGTGCCCTGGGCAGGGGACGGTGGGACACTGAAGCTTTCTTT | - | TRBJ1-1 | TRBV6-1 | few
CASSVAASGGTGELFF | TGTGCCAGCAGCGTAGCGGCTAGCGGGGGCACCGGGGAGCTGTTTTTT | TRBD2 | TRBJ2-2 | TRBV9 | -
CSARDRGAATNEKLFF | TGCAGTGCTAGAGATAGGGGGGCTGCAACTAATGAAAAACTGTTTTTT | - | TRBJ1-4 | TRBV20-1 | -
CASSGGPSTAQYF | TGTGCCAGCAGCGGCGGCCCATCCACTGCGCAGTATTTT | - | TRBJ2-3 | TRBV11-2 | many
CSANRGRETQYF | TGCAGCGCTAACAGGGGACGGGAGACCCAGTACTTC | TRBD1 | TRBJ2-5 | TRBV29-1 | -
CASTILEANSPLHF | TGTGCCAGCACCATCCTAGAGGCAAATTCACCCCTCCACTTT | - | TRBJ1-6 | TRBV12-3/TRBV12-4 | few
CASQFDGAGGETQYF | TGTGCCAGCCAATTCGACGGGGCAGGCGGGGAGACCCAGTACTTC | - | TRBJ2-5 | TRBV7-8 | -
CASSRQDRAGNYGYTF | TGTGCCAGCAGCAGACAGGACAGGGCCGGTAACTATGGCTACACCTTC | TRBD1 | TRBJ1-2 | TRBV3-1 | many
CASSLLRGSYNEQFF | TGTGCCAGTAGTTTGCTGCGGGGCTCCTACAATGAGCAGTTCTTC | - | TRBJ2-1 | TRBV19 | few
CASSELASLSFTGELFF | TGCGCCAGCAGTGAGTTAGCCAGCCTAAGCTTCACCGGGGAGCTGTTTTTT | - | TRBJ2-2 | TRBV10-1 | -
CASSLDAGGESGELFF | TGCGCCAGCAGCTTGGATGCCGGAGGGGAGAGCGGGGAGCTGTTTTTT | - | TRBJ2-2 | TRBV5-1 | -
CASSFPNYGYTF | TGTGCCAGCAGTTTCCCGAACTATGGCTACACCTTC | - | TRBJ1-2 | TRBV12-3/TRBV12-4 | few
CASSVATTSSYNSPLHF | TGTGCCAGCAGCGTAGCTACGACGAGCTCCTATAATTCACCCCTCCACTTT | - | TRBJ1-6 | TRBV9 | -
CASRDPGQAYEQYF | TGTGCCAGCAGGGATCCGGGACAGGCCTACGAGCAGTACTTC | TRBD1 | TRBJ2-7 | TRBV6-1 | -